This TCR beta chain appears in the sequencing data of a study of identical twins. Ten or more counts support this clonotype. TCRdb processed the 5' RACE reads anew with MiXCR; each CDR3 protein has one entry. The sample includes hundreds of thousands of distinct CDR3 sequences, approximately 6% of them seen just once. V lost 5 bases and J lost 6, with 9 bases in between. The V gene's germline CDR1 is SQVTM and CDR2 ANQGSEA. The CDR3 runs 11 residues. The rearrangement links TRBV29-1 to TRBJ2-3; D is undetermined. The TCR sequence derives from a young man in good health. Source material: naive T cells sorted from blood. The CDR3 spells CSVFGSDTQYF. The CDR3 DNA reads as TGCAGCGTTTTCGGATCGGATACGCAGTATTTT.